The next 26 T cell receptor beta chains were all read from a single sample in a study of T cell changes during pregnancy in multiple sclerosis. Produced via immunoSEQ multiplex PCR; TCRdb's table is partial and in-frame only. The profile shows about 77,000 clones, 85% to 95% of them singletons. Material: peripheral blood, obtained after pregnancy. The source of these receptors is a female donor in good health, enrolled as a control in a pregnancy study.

The CDR3 sequence is CASSSIGTGASNEKLFF. The DNA of the CDR3 is TGTGCCAGCAGTTCTATTGGGACAGGGGCTTCTAATGAAAAACTGTTTTTT. The chain links TRBV28 to TRBJ1-4; 10 bases align to TRBD1. The CDR3 consists of 17 residues. The germline V gene encodes CDR1 MDHEN and CDR2 SYDVKM. With 4 bases clipped from V and 3 bases from J, the junction kept 8 bases outside the gene matches.

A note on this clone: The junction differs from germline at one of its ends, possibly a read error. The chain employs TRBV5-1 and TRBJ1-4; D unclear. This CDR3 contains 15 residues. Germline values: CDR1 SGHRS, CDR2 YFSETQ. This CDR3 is CASSLVSPGSEELFF. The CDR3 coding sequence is TGCGCCAGCAGCTTGGTATCCCCGGGGTCTGAAGAACTGTTTTTT.

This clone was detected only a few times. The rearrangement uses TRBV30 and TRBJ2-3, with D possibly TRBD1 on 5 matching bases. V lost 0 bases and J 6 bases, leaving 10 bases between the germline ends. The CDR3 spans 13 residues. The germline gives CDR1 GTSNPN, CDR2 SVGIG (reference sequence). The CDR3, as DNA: TGTGCCTGGAGTGTACAGTGGGGCGATACGCAGTATTTT. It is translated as CAWSVQWGDTQYF. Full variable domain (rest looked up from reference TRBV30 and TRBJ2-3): SQTIHQWPATLVQPVGSPLSLECTVEGTSNPNLYWYRQAAGRGLQLLFYSVGIGQISSEVPQNLSASRPQDRQFILSSKKLLLSDSGFYLCAWSVQWGDTQYFGPGTRLTVL.

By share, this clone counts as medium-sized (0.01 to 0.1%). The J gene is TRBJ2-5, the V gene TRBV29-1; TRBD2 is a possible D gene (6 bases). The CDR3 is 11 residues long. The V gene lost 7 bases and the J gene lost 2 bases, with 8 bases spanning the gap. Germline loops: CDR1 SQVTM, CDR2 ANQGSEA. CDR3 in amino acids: CSGLGQETQYF. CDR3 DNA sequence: TGCAGCGGACTAGGACAAGAGACCCAGTACTTC.

This CDR3 is CASSITERVNTEAFF. The DNA of the CDR3 is TGTGCCAGTAGTATCACAGAACGAGTGAACACTGAAGCTTTCTTT. The chain employs TRBV19 and TRBJ1-1; D remains unclear. This CDR3 region has 15 residues. The V and J ends lost 3 bases and 0 bases respectively, with 11 bases between them. Germline lookup yields CDR1 LNHDA and CDR2 SQIVND (reference sequence).

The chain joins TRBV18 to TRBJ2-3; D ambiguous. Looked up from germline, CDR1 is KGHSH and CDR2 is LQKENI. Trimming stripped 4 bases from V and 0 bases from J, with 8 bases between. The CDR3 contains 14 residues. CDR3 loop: CASSLTGSTDTQYF. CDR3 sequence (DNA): TGTGCCAGCTCACTAACCGGGAGCACAGATACGCAGTATTTT.

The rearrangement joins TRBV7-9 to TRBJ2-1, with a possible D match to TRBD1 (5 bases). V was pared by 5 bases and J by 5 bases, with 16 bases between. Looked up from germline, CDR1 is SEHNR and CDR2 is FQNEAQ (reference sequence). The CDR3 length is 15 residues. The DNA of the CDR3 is TGTGCCAGCAGCCTCGGAAGGGGTATTAACAATGAGCAGTTCTTC. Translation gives CASSLGRGINNEQFF.

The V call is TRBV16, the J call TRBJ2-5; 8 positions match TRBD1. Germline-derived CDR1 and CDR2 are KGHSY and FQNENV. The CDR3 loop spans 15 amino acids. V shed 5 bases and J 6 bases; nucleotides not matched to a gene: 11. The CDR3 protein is CASSSTGAAGKTQYF. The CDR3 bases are TGTGCCAGCAGCTCGACAGGGGCCGCCGGAAAGACCCAGTACTTC. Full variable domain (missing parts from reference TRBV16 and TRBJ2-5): GEEVAQTPKHLVRGEGQKAKLYCAPIKGHSYVFWYQQVLKNEFKFLISFQNENVFDETGMPKERFSAKCLPNSPCSLEIQATKLEDSAVYFCASSSTGAAGKTQYFGPGTRLLVL.

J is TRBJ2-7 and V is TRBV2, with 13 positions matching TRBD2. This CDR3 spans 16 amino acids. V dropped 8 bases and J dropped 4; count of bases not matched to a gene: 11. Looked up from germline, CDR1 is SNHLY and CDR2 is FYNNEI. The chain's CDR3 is CASLLAGGPSRYEQYF. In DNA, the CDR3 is TGTGCCAGCCTACTAGCGGGGGGGCCCAGTCGGTACGAGCAGTACTTC.

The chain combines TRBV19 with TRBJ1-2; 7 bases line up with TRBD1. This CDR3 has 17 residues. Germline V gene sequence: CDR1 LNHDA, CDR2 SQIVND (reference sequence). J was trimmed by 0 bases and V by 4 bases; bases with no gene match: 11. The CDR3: CASSTLRDSNSNYGYTF. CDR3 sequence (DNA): TGTGCCAGTAGTACCCTCCGGGACAGCAACTCTAACTATGGCTACACCTTC.

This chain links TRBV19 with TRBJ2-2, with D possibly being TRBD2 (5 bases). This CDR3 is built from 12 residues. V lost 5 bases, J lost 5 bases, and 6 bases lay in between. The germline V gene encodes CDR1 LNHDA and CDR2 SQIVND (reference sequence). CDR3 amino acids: CASSRGTGELFF. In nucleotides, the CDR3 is TGTGCCAGTAGTCGGGGAACCGGGGAGCTGTTTTTT. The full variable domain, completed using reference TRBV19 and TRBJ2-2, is DGGITQSPKYLFRKEGQNVTLSCEQNLNHDAMYWYRQDPGQGLRLIYYSQIVNDFQKGDIAEGYSVSREKKESFPLTVTSAQKNPTAFYLCASSRGTGELFFGEGSRLTVL.

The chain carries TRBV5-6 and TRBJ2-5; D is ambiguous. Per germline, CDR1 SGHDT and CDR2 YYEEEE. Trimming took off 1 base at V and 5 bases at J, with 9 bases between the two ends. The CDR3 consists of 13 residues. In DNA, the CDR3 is TGTGCCAGCAGCTTGAACCCCGCGGAGACCCAGTACTTC. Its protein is CASSLNPAETQYF.

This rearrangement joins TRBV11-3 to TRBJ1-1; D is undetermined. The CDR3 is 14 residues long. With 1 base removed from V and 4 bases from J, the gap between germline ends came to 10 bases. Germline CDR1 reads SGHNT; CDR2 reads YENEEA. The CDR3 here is CASSLGAWATEAFF. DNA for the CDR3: TGTGCCAGCAGCTTAGGTGCATGGGCCACTGAAGCTTTCTTT.

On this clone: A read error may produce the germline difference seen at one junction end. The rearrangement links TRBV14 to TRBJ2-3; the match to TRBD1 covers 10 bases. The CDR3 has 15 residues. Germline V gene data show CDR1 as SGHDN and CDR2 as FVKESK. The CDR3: CASSQDRGRTDTQYF. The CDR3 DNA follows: TGTGCCAGCAGTCAAGACAGGGGGCGGACAGATACGCAGTATTTT.

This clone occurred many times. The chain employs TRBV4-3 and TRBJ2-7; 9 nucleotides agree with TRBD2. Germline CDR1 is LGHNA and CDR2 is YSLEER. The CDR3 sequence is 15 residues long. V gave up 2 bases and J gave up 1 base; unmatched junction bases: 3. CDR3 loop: CASSQRLAESYEQYF. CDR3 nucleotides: TGCGCCAGCAGCCAACGACTAGCGGAGTCCTACGAGCAGTACTTC.

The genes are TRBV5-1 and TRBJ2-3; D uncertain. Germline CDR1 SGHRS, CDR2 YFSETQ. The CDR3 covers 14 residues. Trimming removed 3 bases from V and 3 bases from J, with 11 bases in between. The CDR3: CASSSSHSTDTQYF. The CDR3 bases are TGCGCCAGCAGCTCATCCCATTCAACAGATACGCAGTATTTT.

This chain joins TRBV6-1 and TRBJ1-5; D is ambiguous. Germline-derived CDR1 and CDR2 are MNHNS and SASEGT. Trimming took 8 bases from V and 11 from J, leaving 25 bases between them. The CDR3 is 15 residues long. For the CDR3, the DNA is TGTGCCAGCGCGCCTGACACGTCCCCATCTTTGTCCCAGCATTTT. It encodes CASAPDTSPSLSQHF.

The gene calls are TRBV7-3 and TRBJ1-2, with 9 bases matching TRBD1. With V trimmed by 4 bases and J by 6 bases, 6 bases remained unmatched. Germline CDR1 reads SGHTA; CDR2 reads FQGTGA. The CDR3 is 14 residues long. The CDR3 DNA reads TGTGCCAGCAGCTACACCACAGGGGGCGATGGCTACACCTTC. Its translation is CASSYTTGGDGYTF.

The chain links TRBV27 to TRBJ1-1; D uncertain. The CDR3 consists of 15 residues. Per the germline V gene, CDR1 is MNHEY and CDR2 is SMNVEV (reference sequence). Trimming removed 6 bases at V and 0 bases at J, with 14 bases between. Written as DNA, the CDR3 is TGTGCCAGCAGCCCAGCGCATAAGATGAACACTGAAGCTTTCTTT. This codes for CASSPAHKMNTEAFF.

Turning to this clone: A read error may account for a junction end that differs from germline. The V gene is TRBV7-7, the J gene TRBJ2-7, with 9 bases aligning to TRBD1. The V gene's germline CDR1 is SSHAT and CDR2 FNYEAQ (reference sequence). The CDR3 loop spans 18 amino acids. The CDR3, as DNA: TGTGCTAGCAGCTTAGTTGGCGCCCCGGGACAGGGAGACTACGAGCAGTACTTC. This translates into CASSLVGAPGQGDYEQYF.

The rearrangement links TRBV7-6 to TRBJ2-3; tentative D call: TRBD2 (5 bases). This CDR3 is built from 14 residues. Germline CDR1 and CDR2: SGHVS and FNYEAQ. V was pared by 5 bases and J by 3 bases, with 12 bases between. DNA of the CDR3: TGTGCCAGCAGCCTCCCCGGCGGGACAGATACGCAGTATTTT. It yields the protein CASSLPGGTDTQYF.

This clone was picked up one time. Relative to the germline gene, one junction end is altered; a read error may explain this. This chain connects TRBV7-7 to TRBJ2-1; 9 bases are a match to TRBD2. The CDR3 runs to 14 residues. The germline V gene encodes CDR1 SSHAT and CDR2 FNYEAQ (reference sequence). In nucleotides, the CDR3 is TGTGCTAGCAGCCAAAGTAGCGGGGGTAATGAGCAGTTCTTC. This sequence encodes CASSQSSGGNEQFF.

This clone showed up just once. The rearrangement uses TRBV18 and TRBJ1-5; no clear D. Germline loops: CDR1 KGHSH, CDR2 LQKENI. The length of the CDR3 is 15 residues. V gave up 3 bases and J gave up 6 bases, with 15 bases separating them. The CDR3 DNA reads TGTGCCAGCTCACCTCTCGACGGGGAGGGTCAGCCCCAGCATTTT. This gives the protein CASSPLDGEGQPQHF. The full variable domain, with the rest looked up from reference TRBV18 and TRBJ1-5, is NAGVMQNPRHLVRRRGQEARLRCSPMKGHSHVYWYRQLPEEGLKFMVYLQKENIIDESGMPKERFSAEFPKEGPSILRIQQVVRGDSAAYFCASSPLDGEGQPQHFGDGTRLSIL.

For the CDR3, the DNA is TGTGCCAGCAGCCGACTAGCGGGGGTTACCAGCTCCTACAATGAGCAGTTCTTC. This gives the protein CASSRLAGVTSSYNEQFF. This chain connects TRBV7-3 to TRBJ2-1, with 12 bases aligning to TRBD2. CDR1 is SGHTA and CDR2 is FQGTGA in the germline V gene. CDR3 length: 18 residues. Unmatched junction bases numbered 8, after V lost 5 bases and J lost 0 bases.

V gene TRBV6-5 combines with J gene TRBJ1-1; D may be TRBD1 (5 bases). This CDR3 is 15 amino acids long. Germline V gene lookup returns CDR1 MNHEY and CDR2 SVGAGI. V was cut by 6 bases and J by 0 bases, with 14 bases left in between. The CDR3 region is CASRVQGPMNTEAFF. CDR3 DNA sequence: TGTGCCAGCAGGGTCCAGGGTCCTATGAACACTGAAGCTTTCTTT.

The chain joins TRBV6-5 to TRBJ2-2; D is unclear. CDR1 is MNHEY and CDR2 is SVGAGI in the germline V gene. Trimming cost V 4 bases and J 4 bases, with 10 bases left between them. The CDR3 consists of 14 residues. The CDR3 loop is CASSSLSGTGELFF. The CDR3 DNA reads TGTGCCAGCAGTTCCCTTTCGGGCACCGGGGAGCTGTTTTTT.